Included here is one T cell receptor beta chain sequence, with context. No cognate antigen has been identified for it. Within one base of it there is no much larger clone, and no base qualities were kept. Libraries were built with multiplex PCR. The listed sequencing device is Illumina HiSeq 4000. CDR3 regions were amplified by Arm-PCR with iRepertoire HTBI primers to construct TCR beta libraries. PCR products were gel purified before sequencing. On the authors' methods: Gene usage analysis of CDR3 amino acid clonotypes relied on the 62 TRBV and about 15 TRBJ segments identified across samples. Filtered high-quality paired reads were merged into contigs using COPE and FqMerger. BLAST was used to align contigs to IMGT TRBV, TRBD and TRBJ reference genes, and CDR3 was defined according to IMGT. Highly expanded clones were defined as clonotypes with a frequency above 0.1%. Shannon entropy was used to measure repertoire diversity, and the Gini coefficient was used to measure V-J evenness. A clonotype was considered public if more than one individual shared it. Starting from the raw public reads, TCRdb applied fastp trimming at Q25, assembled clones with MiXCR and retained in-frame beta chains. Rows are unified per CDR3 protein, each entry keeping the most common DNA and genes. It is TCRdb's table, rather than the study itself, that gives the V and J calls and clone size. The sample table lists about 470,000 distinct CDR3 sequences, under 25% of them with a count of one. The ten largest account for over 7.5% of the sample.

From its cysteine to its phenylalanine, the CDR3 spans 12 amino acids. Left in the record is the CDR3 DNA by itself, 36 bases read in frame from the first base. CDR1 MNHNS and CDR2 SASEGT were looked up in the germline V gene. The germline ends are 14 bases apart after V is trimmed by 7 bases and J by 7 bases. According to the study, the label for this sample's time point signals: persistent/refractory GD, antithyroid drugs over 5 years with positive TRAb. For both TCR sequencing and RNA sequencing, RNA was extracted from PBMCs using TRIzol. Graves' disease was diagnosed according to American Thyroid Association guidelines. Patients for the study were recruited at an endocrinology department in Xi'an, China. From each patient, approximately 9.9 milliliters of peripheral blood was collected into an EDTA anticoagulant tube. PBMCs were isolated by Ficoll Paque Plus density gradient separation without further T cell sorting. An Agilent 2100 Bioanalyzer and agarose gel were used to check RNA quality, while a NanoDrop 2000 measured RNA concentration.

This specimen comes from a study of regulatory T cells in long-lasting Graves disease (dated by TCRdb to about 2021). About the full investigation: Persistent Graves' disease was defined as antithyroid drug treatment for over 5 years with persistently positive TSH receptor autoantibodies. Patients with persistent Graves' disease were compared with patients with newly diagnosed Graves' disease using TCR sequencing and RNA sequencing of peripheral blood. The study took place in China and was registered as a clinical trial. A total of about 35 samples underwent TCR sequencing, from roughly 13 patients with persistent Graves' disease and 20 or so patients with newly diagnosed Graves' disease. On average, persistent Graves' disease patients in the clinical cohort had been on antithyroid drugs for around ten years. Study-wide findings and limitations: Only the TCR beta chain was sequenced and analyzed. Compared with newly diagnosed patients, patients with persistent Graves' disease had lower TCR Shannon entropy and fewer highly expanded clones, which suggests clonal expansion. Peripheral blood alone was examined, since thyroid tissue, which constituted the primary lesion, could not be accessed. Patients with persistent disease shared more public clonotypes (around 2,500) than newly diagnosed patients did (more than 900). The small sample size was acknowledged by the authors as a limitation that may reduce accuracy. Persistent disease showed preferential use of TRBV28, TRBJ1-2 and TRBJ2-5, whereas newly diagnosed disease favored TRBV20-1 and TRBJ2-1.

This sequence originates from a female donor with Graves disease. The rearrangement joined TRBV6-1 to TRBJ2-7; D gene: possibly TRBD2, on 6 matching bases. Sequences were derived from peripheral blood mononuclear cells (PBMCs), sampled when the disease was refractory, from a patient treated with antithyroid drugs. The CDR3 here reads CASKGGAGEQYF. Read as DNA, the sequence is TGTGCCAGCAAGGGCGGGGCGGGGGAGCAGTACTTC.